The 12 T cell receptor beta chains given below trace back to one sample, sequenced in a study of T cell repertoires in cytomegalovirus infection. TCRdb re-analysed the reads in MiXCR, keeping a single row per CDR3 protein. The sample has a few hundred thousand distinct CDR3 sequences; about 17% are singletons. Sequenced: PBMCs. The receptors were sampled from a human donor in good health (CMV status not recorded). Some clones in this sample may be carry-over from other donors' samples.

The rearrangement uses TRBV18 and TRBJ1-2; D is uncertain. Per germline, CDR1 KGHSH and CDR2 LQKENI. Trimming took off 6 bases at V and 0 bases at J, with 23 bases between the two ends. The CDR3 has 18 residues. CDR3 nucleotides: TGTGCCAGCTCTCAAATCCAGACAAGCCACTTCGCTAACTATGGCTACACCTTC. Protein sequence: CASSQIQTSHFANYGYTF.

V gene TRBV18 combines with J gene TRBJ1-1; no clear D gene. The germline V gene has CDR1 KGHSH and CDR2 LQKENI. CDR3 length equals 16 residues. The V gene lost 2 bases and the J gene lost 6 bases, with 19 bases spanning the gap. The CDR3 loop reads CASSPITAQPIAEAFF. CDR3 coding DNA: TGTGCCAGCTCACCAATTACGGCCCAACCCATCGCTGAAGCTTTCTTT.

The J gene is TRBJ2-1, the V gene TRBV19; D may be TRBD1 or TRBD2 (6 bases each). V shed 6 bases and J shed 4 bases, with 19 bases lying between them. The CDR3 covers 16 residues. The germline V gene encodes CDR1 LNHDA and CDR2 SQIVND (reference sequence). The CDR3 coding sequence is TGTGCCAGTAGCTATCCGGCGAGGGGGGCGTACAATGAGCAGTTCTTC. Translated: CASSYPARGAYNEQFF.

The chain links TRBV7-4 to TRBJ1-1; a weak D match, TRBD1 (5 bases). Germline assignment: CDR1 SGHVT and CDR2 SQSDAQ. There are 16 residues in the CDR3. Deletions cut 4 bases from V and 3 bases from J, with 18 bases between. The CDR3 DNA follows: TGTGCCAGCAGCTACCCGAGAGCGGGGGTCGACACTGAAGCTTTCTTT. Translated, it gives CASSYPRAGVDTEAFF.

There are a few counts of this clonotype. This sequence joins TRBV5-1 and TRBJ2-5; 9 nucleotides agree with TRBD2. In germline, CDR1 is SGHRS, CDR2 YFSETQ. V lost 1 base to trimming and J lost 3 bases; unmatched junction nucleotides: 4. CDR3 length equals 15 residues. The CDR3 region is CASSLLVAGEETQYF. CDR3 bases: TGCGCCAGCAGCTTGTTGGTAGCGGGGGAAGAGACCCAGTACTTC.

This clonotype came up many times. CDR3 DNA sequence: TGTGCCACCAGTGATCCCGCGGGGGACAGGTGGGGAGAGACCCAGTACTTC. This encodes CATSDPAGDRWGETQYF. This chain joins TRBV24-1 and TRBJ2-5; perhaps TRBD1 as D (8 bases). CDR3 length equals 17 residues. In germline, CDR1 is KGHDR, CDR2 SFDVKD. V lost 3 bases, J lost 4 bases, and 20 bases lay in between.

The rearrangement joins TRBV19 to TRBJ2-1, with D perhaps TRBD1 (5 bases). Germline CDR1 LNHDA, CDR2 SQIVND (reference sequence). The germline V and J ends were trimmed by 7 bases and 9 bases, with 19 bases remaining between them. The CDR3 extends over 14 amino acids. The CDR3 is CASTSSRGLVEQFF. CDR3 DNA sequence: TGTGCCAGTACCTCCAGTAGGGGATTGGTTGAGCAGTTCTTC.

The V gene is TRBV4-1, the J gene TRBJ1-5; 9 bases are shared with TRBD1. CDR1 is MGHRA, CDR2 YSYEKL, per germline. The CDR3 consists of 15 residues. Unmatched junction bases numbered 5, after V lost 2 bases and J lost 6 bases. The DNA for the CDR3 is TGCGCCAGCAGCCAACGGGACAGGGATTCTCAGCCCCAGCATTTT. The encoded protein is CASSQRDRDSQPQHF.

CDR3 bases: TGCAGTGCTATGAGCGGGGGGGCCTCTCCAGATACGCAGTATTTT. Its protein is CSAMSGGASPDTQYF. V and J are TRBV20-1 and TRBJ2-3, with TRBD2 matching 10 bases. CDR1 is DFQATT, CDR2 SNEGSKA, per germline (reference sequence). This CDR3 spans 15 amino acids. After removal of 4 bases from V and 4 bases from J, the junction contained 8 bases not matched to a gene.

This clonotype was counted many times. The rearrangement uses TRBV12-3 or TRBV12-4 and TRBJ2-7; D is possibly TRBD2 (6 bases). Deletions cut 1 base from V and 9 bases from J, with 13 bases between. CDR3 length: 13 amino acids. The chain's CDR3 is CASSLGRVGGQYF. The CDR3 region has the DNA TGTGCCAGCAGTTTAGGACGAGTCGGGGGGCAGTACTTC.

The V call is TRBV11-2, the J call TRBJ2-7; no clear D gene. The CDR3 is 15 residues long. V shed 6 bases and J shed 2 bases, with 17 bases lying between them. The germline CDR1 and CDR2 sequences are SGHAT and FQNNGV. DNA for the CDR3: TGTGCCAGCAGGTCCGACCTCCCCGCGACCTACGAGCAGTACTTC. Protein product: CASRSDLPATYEQYF. Full variable domain (missing parts from reference TRBV11-2 and TRBJ2-7): EAGVAQSPRYKIIEKRQSVAFWCNPISGHATLYWYQQILGQGPKLLIQFQNNGVVDDSQLPKDRFSAERLKGVDSTLKIQPAKLEDSAVYLCASRSDLPATYEQYFGPGTRLTVT.

This clonotype was picked up many times. This sequence joins TRBV2 and TRBJ1-2; maybe TRBD1 (5 bases). CDR1 is SNHLY, CDR2 FYNNEI, per germline. With 6 bases removed from V and 4 bases from J, the gap between germline ends came to 24 bases. This CDR3 comprises 17 residues. CDR3 sequence reads: CASRGGGRRPSVYGYTF. CDR3 coding DNA: TGTGCCAGCAGGGGCGGGGGGAGACGCCCCTCTGTCTATGGCTACACCTTC.